This TCR beta chain was sequenced for a study of blood T cell repertoires in COVID-19. Study in general: Acute-phase and convalescent COVID-19 samples originated in the United States, Italy and Spain. Nucleic acid was either cDNA or gDNA, and it came from T cells, B-cell-depleted T cells, or PBMCs.

The data were produced by immunoSEQ multiplex PCR, yet TCRdb's version contains in-frame clones alone and is incomplete. The profile shows roughly 68,000 clones, roughly 85% of them singletons. This clonotype was sampled from a human donor in a cohort sampled during active COVID-19. The sequencing sample was made of peripheral blood.

DNA for the CDR3: TGCGCCAGCAGGGGGCGGGACTTAGCCAAAAACATTCAGTACTTC. Protein: CASRGRDLAKNIQYF. The chain carries TRBV10-2 and TRBJ2-4; D possibly corresponds to TRBD2 (6 bases). CDR1 and CDR2 from the germline V gene are WSHSY and SAAADI. V was pared by 6 bases and J by 0 bases, with 12 bases between. The CDR3 contains 15 residues.